Described below is a single T cell receptor beta chain sequence and its context. Its antigen is currently unknown. Treatment: oral pan-JAK inhibitor, 5-10 mg twice daily. Those with alopecia areata gave lesional scalp punch biopsies and peripheral blood. These data belong to a study of CD8+ T cells in alopecia areata. Study context: The SALT score measured affected scalp surface percentage in treated patients.

RNA extraction was followed by reverse transcription into cDNA, which acted as the sequencing template. This table comes from immunoSEQ multiplex PCR, and its TCRdb copy is limited to in-frame clones, with some not included. Of about 140,000 clones in the sample, roughly 82% were seen once. Points from the study as a whole: Administration of tofacitinib significantly diminished scalp clonality and expanded CD8+ clones within the top 100. Under tofacitinib, numerous expanded lesional clonotypes remained detectable in scalp and blood.

The V and J ends lost 0 bases and 1 base respectively, with 6 bases between them. Germline V lookup: CDR1 PRHDT, CDR2 FYEKMQ (reference sequence). CDR3 length: 14 amino acids. Sequencing used CD8+ T cells sorted from blood, obtained at week 4, from a patient treated with tofacitinib. The TCR was taken from a human donor with alopecia areata. The V call is TRBV13, the J call TRBJ1-2, with no clear D. This CDR3 reads CASSLGSLNYGYTF. The CDR3 DNA follows: TGTGCCAGCAGCTTAGGCTCCCTTAACTATGGCTACACCTTC. The whole variable domain, filled in from reference TRBV13 and TRBJ1-2, reads AAGVIQSPRHLIKEKRETATLKCYPIPRHDTVYWYQQGPGQDPQFLISFYEKMQSDKGSIPDRFSAQQFSDYHSELNMSSLELGDSALYFCASSLGSLNYGYTFGSGTRLTVV.